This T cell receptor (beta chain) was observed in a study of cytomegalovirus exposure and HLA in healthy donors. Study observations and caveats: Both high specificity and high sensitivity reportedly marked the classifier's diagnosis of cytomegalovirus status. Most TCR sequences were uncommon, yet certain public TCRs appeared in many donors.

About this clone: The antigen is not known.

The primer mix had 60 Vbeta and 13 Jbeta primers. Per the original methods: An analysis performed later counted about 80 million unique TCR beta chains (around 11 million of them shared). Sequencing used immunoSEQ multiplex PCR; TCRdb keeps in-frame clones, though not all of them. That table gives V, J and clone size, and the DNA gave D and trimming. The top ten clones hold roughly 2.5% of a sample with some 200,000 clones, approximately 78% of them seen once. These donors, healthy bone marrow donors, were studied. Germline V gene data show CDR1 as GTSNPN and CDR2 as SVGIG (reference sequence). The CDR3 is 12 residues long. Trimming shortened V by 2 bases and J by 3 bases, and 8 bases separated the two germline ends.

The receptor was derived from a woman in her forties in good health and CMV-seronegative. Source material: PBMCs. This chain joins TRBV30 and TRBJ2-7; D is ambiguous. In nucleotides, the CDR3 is TGTGCCTGGAGTCAGGTGAACTACGAGCAGTACTTC. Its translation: CAWSQVNYEQYF.